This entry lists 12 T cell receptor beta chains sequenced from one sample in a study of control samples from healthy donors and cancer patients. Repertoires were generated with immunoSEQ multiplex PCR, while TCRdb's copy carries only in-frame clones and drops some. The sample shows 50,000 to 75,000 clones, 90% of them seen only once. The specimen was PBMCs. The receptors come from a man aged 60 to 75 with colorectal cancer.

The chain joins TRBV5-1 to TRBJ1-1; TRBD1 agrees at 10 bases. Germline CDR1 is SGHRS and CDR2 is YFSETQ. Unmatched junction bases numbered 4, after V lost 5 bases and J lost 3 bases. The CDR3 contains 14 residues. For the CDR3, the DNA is TGCGCCAGCAGAGCAGGGACAGGGGACACTGAAGCTTTCTTT. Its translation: CASRAGTGDTEAFF.

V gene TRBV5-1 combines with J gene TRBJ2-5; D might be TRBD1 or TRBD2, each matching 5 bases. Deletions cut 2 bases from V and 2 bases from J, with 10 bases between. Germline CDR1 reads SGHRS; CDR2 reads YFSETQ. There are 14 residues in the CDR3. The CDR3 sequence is CASSFGAPQETQYF. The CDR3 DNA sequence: TGCGCCAGCAGCTTCGGGGCCCCTCAAGAGACCCAGTACTTC.

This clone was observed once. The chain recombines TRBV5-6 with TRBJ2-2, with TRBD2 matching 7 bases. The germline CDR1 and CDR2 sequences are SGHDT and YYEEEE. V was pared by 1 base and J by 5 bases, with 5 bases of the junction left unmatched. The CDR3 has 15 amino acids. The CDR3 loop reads CASSLWGGWTGELFF. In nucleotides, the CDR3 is TGTGCCAGCAGCTTGTGGGGAGGGTGGACCGGGGAGCTGTTTTTT.

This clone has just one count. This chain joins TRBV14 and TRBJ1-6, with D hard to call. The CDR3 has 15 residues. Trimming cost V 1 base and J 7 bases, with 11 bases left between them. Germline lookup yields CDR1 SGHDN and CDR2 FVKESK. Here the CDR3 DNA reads TGTGCCAGCAGCCAAGCTTACCGGAGAAATTCACCCCTCCACTTT. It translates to CASSQAYRRNSPLHF.

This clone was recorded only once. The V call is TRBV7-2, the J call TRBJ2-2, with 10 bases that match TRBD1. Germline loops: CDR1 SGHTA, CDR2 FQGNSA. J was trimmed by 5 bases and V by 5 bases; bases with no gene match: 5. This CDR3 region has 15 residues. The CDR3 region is CASSLRTGGTGELFF. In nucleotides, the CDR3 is TGTGCCAGCAGCCTACGGACAGGGGGGACCGGGGAGCTGTTTTTT.

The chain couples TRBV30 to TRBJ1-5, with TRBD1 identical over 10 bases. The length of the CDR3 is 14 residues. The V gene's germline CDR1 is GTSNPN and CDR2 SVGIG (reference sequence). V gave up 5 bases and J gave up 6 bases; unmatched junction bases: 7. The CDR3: CAWARQGAIQPQHF. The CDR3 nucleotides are TGTGCCTGGGCTAGACAGGGGGCGATTCAGCCCCAGCATTTT.

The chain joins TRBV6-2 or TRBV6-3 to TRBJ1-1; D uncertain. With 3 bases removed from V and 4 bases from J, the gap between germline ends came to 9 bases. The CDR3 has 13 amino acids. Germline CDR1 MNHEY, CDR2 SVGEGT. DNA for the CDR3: TGTGCCAGCAGTTATTCGGCGGCCACTGAAGCTTTCTTT. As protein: CASSYSAATEAFF.

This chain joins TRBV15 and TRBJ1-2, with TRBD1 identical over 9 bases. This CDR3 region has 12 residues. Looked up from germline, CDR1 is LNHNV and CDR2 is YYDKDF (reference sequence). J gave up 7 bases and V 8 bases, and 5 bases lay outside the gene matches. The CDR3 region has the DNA TGTGCCACCCGGACAGGGGAAGTTGGCTACACCTTC. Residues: CATRTGEVGYTF.

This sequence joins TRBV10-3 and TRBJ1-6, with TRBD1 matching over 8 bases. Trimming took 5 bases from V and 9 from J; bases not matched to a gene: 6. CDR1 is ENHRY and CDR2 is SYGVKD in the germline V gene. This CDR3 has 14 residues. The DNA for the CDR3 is TGTGCCATCAGTAGCGACAGGGGCAGTTCACCCCTCCACTTT. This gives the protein CAISSDRGSSPLHF.

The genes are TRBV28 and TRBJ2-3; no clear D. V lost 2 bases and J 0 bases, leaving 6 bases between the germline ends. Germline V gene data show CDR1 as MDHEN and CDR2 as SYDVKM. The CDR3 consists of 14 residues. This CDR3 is CASSLTVSTDTQYF. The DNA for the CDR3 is TGTGCCAGCAGTTTAACCGTAAGCACAGATACGCAGTATTTT.

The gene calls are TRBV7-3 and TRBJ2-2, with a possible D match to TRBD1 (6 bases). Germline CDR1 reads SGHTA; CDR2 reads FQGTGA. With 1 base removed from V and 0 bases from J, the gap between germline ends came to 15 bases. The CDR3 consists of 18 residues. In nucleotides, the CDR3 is TGTGCCAGCAGCTTAAGGGGTTGGGACACCCCGAACACCGGGGAGCTGTTTTTT. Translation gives CASSLRGWDTPNTGELFF.

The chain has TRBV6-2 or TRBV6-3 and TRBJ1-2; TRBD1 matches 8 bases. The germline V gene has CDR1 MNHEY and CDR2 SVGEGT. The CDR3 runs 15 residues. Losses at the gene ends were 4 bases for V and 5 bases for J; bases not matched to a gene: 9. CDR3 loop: CASSLTGGSGYGYTF. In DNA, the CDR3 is TGTGCCAGCAGTTTAACAGGGGGAAGCGGTTATGGCTACACCTTC.